This T cell receptor (beta chain) was obtained from a study of blood T cell repertoires in COVID-19. Study information: Samples representing acute and convalescent COVID-19 were sourced from the United States, Italy and Spain. Sample material is recorded as cDNA or gDNA derived from T cells, B-cell-depleted T cells, or PBMCs.

Per the original methods: Counts of nucleated cells, estimated from reference gene primer amplification, were obtained. Using immunoSEQ multiplex PCR, the repertoire was profiled, and TCRdb retains in-frame clones only, with some absent. V and J calls plus clone size are reproduced from that table; the DNA served to infer D and trimming. The sample records 190,000 or so clones, around 80% being singletons. The ends were cut back, 7 bases at V and 4 bases at J, with 13 bases in the middle. This CDR3 has 13 residues. The germline gives CDR1 MNHEY, CDR2 SMNVEV (reference sequence). Input material: peripheral blood. J is TRBJ1-1 and V is TRBV27, with D uncertain. This clonotype was sampled from a woman aged 80 or over with active or convalescent COVID-19. The CDR3 spells CASTDTLGTEAFF. CDR3 DNA sequence: TGTGCCAGCACCGACACTCTGGGCACTGAAGCTTTCTTT.